This T cell receptor beta chain was captured in a study of shared clonotypes between healthy human individuals. The germline gives CDR1 SGHRS, CDR2 YFSETQ. The V gene lost 4 bases and the J gene lost 7 bases, with 18 bases spanning the gap. This CDR3 contains 14 residues. For every subset, genomic DNA was evenly distributed across several immunoSEQ plates. Clones were sequenced by immunoSEQ multiplex PCR, and TCRdb holds only the in-frame ones, with some missing. The sample includes millions of clones, over 85% of them seen just once. Sequenced material: naive CD4+ T cells sorted from blood. Subset described: CD45RA+ positively selected. The clonotype comes from a man younger than 30 in good health. The chain recombines TRBV5-1 with TRBJ2-7; a possible D gene is TRBD1 (6 bases). The CDR3 reads CASSPGQSMDEQYF. The CDR3 bases are TGCGCCAGCAGCCCAGGACAGTCCATGGATGAGCAGTACTTC.